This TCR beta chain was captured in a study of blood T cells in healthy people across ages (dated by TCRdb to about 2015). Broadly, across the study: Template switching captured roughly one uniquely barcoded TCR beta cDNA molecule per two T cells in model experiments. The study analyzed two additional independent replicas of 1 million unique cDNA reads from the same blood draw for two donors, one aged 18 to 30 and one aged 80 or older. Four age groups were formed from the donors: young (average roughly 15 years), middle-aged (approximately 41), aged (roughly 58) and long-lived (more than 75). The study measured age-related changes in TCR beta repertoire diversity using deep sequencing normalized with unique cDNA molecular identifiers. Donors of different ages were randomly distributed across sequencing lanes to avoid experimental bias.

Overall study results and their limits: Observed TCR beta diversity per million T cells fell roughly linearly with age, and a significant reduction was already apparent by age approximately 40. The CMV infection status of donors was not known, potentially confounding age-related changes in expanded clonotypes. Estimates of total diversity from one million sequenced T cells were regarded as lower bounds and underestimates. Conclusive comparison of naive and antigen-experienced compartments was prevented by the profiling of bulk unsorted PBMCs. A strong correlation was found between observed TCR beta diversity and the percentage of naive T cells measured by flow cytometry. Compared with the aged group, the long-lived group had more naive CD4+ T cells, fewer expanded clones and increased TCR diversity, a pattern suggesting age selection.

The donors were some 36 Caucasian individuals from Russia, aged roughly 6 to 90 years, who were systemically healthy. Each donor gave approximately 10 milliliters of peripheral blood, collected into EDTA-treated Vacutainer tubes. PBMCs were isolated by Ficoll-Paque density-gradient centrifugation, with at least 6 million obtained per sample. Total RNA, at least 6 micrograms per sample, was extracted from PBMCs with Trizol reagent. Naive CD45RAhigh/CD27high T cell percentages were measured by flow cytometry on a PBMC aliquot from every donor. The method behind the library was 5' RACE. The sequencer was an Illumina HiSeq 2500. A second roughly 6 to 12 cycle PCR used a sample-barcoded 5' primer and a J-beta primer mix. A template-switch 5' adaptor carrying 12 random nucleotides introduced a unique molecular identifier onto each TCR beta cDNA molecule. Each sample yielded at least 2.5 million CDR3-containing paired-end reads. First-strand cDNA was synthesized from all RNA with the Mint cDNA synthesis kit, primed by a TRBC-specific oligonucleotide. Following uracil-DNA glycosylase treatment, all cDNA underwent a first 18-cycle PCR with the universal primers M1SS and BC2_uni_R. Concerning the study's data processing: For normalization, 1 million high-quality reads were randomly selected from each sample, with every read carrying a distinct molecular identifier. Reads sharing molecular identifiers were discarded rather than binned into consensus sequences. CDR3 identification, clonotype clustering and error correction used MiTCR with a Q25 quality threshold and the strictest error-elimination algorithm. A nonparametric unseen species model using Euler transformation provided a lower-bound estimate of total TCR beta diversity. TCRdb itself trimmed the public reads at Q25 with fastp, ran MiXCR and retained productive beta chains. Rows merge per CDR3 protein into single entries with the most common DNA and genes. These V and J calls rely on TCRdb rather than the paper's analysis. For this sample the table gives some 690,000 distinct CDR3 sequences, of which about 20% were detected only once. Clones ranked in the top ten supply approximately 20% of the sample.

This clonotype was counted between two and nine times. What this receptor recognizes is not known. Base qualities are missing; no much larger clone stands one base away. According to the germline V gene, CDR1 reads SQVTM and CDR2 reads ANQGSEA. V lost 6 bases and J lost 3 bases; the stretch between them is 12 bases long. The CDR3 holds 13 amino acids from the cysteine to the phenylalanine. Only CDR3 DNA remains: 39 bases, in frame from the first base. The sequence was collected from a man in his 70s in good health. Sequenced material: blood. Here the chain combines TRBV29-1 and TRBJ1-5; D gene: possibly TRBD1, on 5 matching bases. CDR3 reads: CSVAWGDNQPQHF. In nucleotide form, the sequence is TGCAGCGTGGCTTGGGGGGACAATCAGCCCCAGCATTTT. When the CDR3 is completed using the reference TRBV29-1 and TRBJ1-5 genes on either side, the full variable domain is SAVISQKPSRDICQRGTSLTIQCQVDSQVTMMFWYRQQPGQSLTLIATANQGSEATYESGFVIDKFPISRPNLTFSTLTVSNMSPEDSSIYLCSVAWGDNQPQHFGDGTRLSIL.